These 23 T cell receptor beta chains originate from one sample sequenced in a study of molecular identifiers for immune sequencing clone quantification. TCRdb processed the PCR reads anew with MiXCR; each CDR3 protein has one entry. The sample records about 300,000 distinct CDR3 sequences, about 22% being singletons. Sequenced: naive CD8+ T cells from blood, with Jurkat cell RNA spiked in. Documented subset: FACS-sorted CD8+CD4-CCR7+CD45RA+ naive T cells. The receptors derive from a human donor in good health. Some libraries in this study had Jurkat cell RNA spiked in.

The V and J genes are TRBV6-2 or TRBV6-3 and TRBJ1-5, with a tentative D call TRBD1 (5 bases). The germline gives CDR1 MNHEY, CDR2 SVGEGT. The CDR3 sequence is 15 residues long. Trimming cost V 6 bases and J 4 bases, with 16 bases left between them. The CDR3 here is CASSYGYGGNQPQHF. The CDR3 DNA reads TGTGCCAGCAGCTACGGCTACGGGGGTAATCAGCCCCAGCATTTT.

This clonotype was observed a few times. This chain links TRBV6-2 or TRBV6-3 with TRBJ2-6; 7 nucleotides line up with TRBD1. The V and J ends lost 6 bases and 0 bases, in that order; junction bases with no gene match: 11. CDR3 length: 18 amino acids. Germline V gene sequence: CDR1 MNHEY, CDR2 SVGEGT. CDR3 sequence (DNA): TGTGCCAGCAGGGAAACAGGGGACACGATCTCTGGGGCCAACGTCCTGACTTTC. Translation: CASRETGDTISGANVLTF.

The genes are TRBV4-1 and TRBJ2-7, with no clear D. V was clipped by 0 bases and J by 3 bases, with 12 bases between them. The CDR3 is made up of 15 amino acids. The germline V gene has CDR1 MGHRA and CDR2 YSYEKL. CDR3 sequence reads: CASSQDFGRDYEQYF. In DNA, the CDR3 is TGCGCCAGCAGCCAAGATTTCGGCCGTGACTACGAGCAGTACTTC.

Ten or more counts support this clonotype. The chain recombines TRBV3-1 with TRBJ1-1; D gene uncertain. Germline values: CDR1 LGHDT, CDR2 YNNKEL (reference sequence). V lost 1 base, J lost 4 bases, and 10 bases lay in between. The CDR3 length is 14 residues. The CDR3 nucleotides read TGTGCCAGCAGCCAAGTGGGATGGGGCACTGAAGCTTTCTTT. It specifies CASSQVGWGTEAFF. Combining the CDR3 with reference TRBV3-1 and TRBJ1-1 gives the whole variable domain DTAVSQTPKYLVTQMGNDKSIKCEQNLGHDTMYWYKQDSKKFLKIMFSYNNKELIINETVPNRFSPKSPDKAHLNLHINSLELGDSAVYFCASSQVGWGTEAFFGQGTRLTVV.

This clonotype was observed a handful of times. This chain links TRBV7-6 with TRBJ2-2, with TRBD1 matching over 7 bases. The CDR3 loop spans 15 amino acids. The V and J ends lost 3 bases and 4 bases, in that order; junction bases with no gene match: 5. Per germline, CDR1 SGHVS and CDR2 FNYEAQ. In DNA form, the CDR3 reads TGTGCCAGCAGCTTTGGGGCAGGGGGCACCGGGGAGCTGTTTTTT. It specifies CASSFGAGGTGELFF.

This clonotype was found many times. V and J are TRBV20-1 and TRBJ2-7, with TRBD1 matching over 8 bases. J was trimmed by 7 bases and V by 0 bases; bases with no gene match: 14. The CDR3 sequence is 16 residues long. Germline CDR1 DFQATT, CDR2 SNEGSKA (reference sequence). In DNA form, the CDR3 reads TGCAGTGCTAGAGATACGGAGGGACAGGTACTTTGGGAGCAGTACTTC. Amino acids: CSARDTEGQVLWEQYF.

Worth noting for this clonotype: A much larger clone sits a single nucleotide away, making a read error possible. This rearrangement joins TRBV12-2 to TRBJ1-3; the DNA was not used to check the table's D call, TRBD1. TRBV12-2 is labeled a pseudogene. This CDR3 contains 16 residues. CDR3 sequence: CASSHAGVSSGSTIYF. The CDR3, as DNA: TGTGCCAGCAGCCACGCGGGGGTCAGCTCTGGAAGCACCATATATTTT.

About this clonotype: Given a much more abundant clone one base away, this may be a read error. The gene calls are TRBV7-9 and TRBJ2-2; D is possibly TRBD1 or TRBD2 (5 bases each). The ends were cut back, 11 bases at V and 7 bases at J, with 14 bases in the middle. Germline CDR1 is SEHNR and CDR2 is FQNEAQ (reference sequence). This CDR3 region has 12 residues. The CDR3 sequence: CAGTLGGGELFF. DNA for the CDR3: TGTGCCGGCACCCTTGGGGGCGGGGAGCTGTTTTTT.

This clonotype was counted ten times or more. The chain recombines TRBV27 with TRBJ1-2; D is unresolved. Germline loops: CDR1 MNHEY, CDR2 SMNVEV (reference sequence). The CDR3 consists of 14 residues. Trimming removed 2 bases from V and 5 bases from J, with 12 bases in between. In DNA form, the CDR3 reads TGTGCCAGCAGTTTACTACGGACGGGGTATGGCTACACCTTC. This encodes CASSLLRTGYGYTF.

This clonotype was counted ten times or more. This chain links TRBV7-9 with TRBJ1-1; possibly TRBD1 for D (5 bases). Deletions cut 10 bases from V and 0 bases from J, with 21 bases between. The CDR3 spans 16 residues. Germline V CDR1 and CDR2: SEHNR, FQNEAQ (reference sequence). CDR3: CATIRGELMLNTEAFF. CDR3 DNA: TGTGCCACCATCCGGGGGGAATTGATGTTGAACACTGAAGCTTTCTTT.

This clonotype came up a few times. V usage is TRBV7-9 and J usage is TRBJ2-3; no clear D. The CDR3 spans 16 residues. Trimming left V 5 bases short and J 1 base short, with 16 bases between. Germline V gene lookup returns CDR1 SEHNR and CDR2 FQNEAQ (reference sequence). The DNA for the CDR3 is TGTGCCAGCAGCCCCCCCATGGGTGACCGCACAGATACGCAGTATTTT. Residues: CASSPPMGDRTDTQYF.

This clonotype was seen ten or more times. This chain links TRBV7-9 with TRBJ2-5; D is perhaps TRBD2 (5 bases). V was trimmed by 1 base and J by 7 bases, leaving 16 bases between them. Germline assignment: CDR1 SEHNR and CDR2 FQNEAQ (reference sequence). The CDR3 contains 15 residues. In DNA form, the CDR3 reads TGTGCCAGCAGCTTAGTGTCTCTAGCTTCGGGGACCCAGTACTTC. This encodes CASSLVSLASGTQYF.

In the case of this clonotype: At one boundary the junction diverges from the germline segment, which might be a read error. The V gene is TRBV6-2 or TRBV6-3, the J gene TRBJ2-1; D is ambiguous. Germline V gene sequence: CDR1 MNHEY, CDR2 SVGEGT. There are 12 residues in the CDR3. This CDR3 reads CTSNTVIDEQFF. Written as DNA, the CDR3 is TGTACCAGCAATACAGTGATAGATGAGCAGTTCTTC.

This clonotype came up many times. This chain joins TRBV7-6 and TRBJ2-2, with a weak D call TRBD1 (6 bases). The V and J ends lost 3 bases and 5 bases respectively, with 7 bases between them. The CDR3 loop spans 13 amino acids. Germline V gene data show CDR1 as SGHVS and CDR2 as FNYEAQ. The CDR3 bases are TGTGCCAGCAGCTTTACAGGGACCGGGGAGCTGTTTTTT. It is translated as CASSFTGTGELFF. Combining the CDR3 with reference TRBV7-6 and TRBJ2-2 gives the whole variable domain GAGVSQSPRYKVTKRGQDVALRCDPISGHVSLYWYRQALGQGPEFLTYFNYEAQQDKSGLPNDRFSAERPEGSISTLTIQRTEQRDSAMYRCASSFTGTGELFFGEGSRLTVL.

This clonotype was recorded many times. The J gene is TRBJ2-2, the V gene TRBV24-1; TRBD1 might be the D (6 bases). CDR3 size: 19 residues. CDR1 and CDR2 (germline): KGHDR, SFDVKD. V dropped 4 bases and J dropped 1 base, with 21 bases sitting between them. CDR3 protein: CATSDPQGPGKRNTGELFF. Written as DNA, the CDR3 is TGTGCCACCAGTGACCCCCAGGGGCCAGGGAAAAGGAACACCGGGGAGCTGTTTTTT.

The table lists this clonotype with many counts. The gene calls are TRBV7-9 and TRBJ2-2, with a possible D match to TRBD1 (6 bases). V was trimmed by 2 bases and J by 4 bases, leaving 8 bases between them. This CDR3 is 14 amino acids long. CDR1 and CDR2 (germline): SEHNR, FQNEAQ (reference sequence). The CDR3 spells CASSLTGSTGELFF. CDR3 DNA: TGTGCCAGCAGCTTAACAGGGAGCACCGGGGAGCTGTTTTTT.

Ten or more counts support this clonotype. This chain uses TRBV19 with TRBJ2-7; possibly TRBD1 for D (6 bases). Trimming pared 3 bases from V and 2 bases from J, leaving 8 bases between. Germline CDR1 LNHDA, CDR2 SQIVND (reference sequence). The CDR3 has 13 residues. As DNA, the CDR3 is TGTGCCAGTAGTATTGGACAGCCCTACGAGCAGTACTTC. Translation: CASSIGQPYEQYF. Filled out from reference TRBV19 and TRBJ2-7, the complete variable domain reads DGGITQSPKYLFRKEGQNVTLSCEQNLNHDAMYWYRQDPGQGLRLIYYSQIVNDFQKGDIAEGYSVSREKKESFPLTVTSAQKNPTAFYLCASSIGQPYEQYFGPGTRLTVT.

This clonotype appeared a few times. The chain uses TRBV12-3 or TRBV12-4 and TRBJ1-2; D ambiguous. V shed 3 bases and J shed 7 bases, with 9 bases lying between them. This CDR3 has 12 residues. The CDR3 spells CASSFGNLGYTF. The CDR3 DNA reads as TGTGCCAGCAGTTTCGGAAATCTTGGCTACACCTTC.

With regard to this clonotype: Being one base from a much bigger clone, this may be a read error. This chain uses TRBV6-5 with TRBJ1-1; 9 nucleotides align to TRBD1. Germline-derived CDR1 and CDR2 are MNHEY and SVGAGI. CDR3 size: 14 residues. The CDR3 bases are TGTGCCAGCGGTTACACAGGGGGCACGGATGAAGCTTTCTTT. Encoded protein: CASGYTGGTDEAFF.

This clonotype came up many times. The chain links TRBV15 to TRBJ1-1; 7 positions match TRBD1. This CDR3 is 15 amino acids long. Trimming cost V 5 bases and J 2 bases; bases outside gene matches: 8. Germline V CDR1 and CDR2: LNHNV, YYDKDF (reference sequence). Here the CDR3 reads CATSEDRTENTEAFF. CDR3 coding DNA: TGTGCCACCAGCGAGGACAGGACGGAAAACACTGAAGCTTTCTTT.

This clonotype was recorded many times. This chain links TRBV29-1 with TRBJ1-1; D might be TRBD1 (5 bases). Trimming pared 7 bases from V and 0 bases from J, leaving 9 bases between. CDR3 length equals 12 residues. CDR1 and CDR2 from the germline V gene are SQVTM and ANQGSEA. The CDR3 region is CSAGLLNTEAFF. The CDR3, as DNA: TGCAGCGCGGGACTGCTGAACACTGAAGCTTTCTTT.

This clonotype was recorded at least ten times. V and J are TRBV7-2 and TRBJ2-7; D gene ambiguous. Germline CDR1 SGHTA, CDR2 FQGNSA. The CDR3 consists of 14 residues. V lost 5 bases and J lost 2, with 13 bases in between. In DNA, the CDR3 is TGTGCCAGCAGCATCGGGTACCCCCCCTACGAGCAGTACTTC. Amino acids: CASSIGYPPYEQYF. Combining the CDR3 with reference TRBV7-2 and TRBJ2-7 gives the whole variable domain GAGVSQSPSNKVTEKGKDVELRCDPISGHTALYWYRQSLGQGLEFLIYFQGNSAPDKSGLPSDRFSAERTGGSVSTLTIQRTQQEDSAVYLCASSIGYPPYEQYFGPGTRLTVT.

This rearrangement joins TRBV6-2 or TRBV6-3 to TRBJ2-2; 8 nucleotides match TRBD1. V shed 1 base and J 6 bases; nucleotides not matched to a gene: 7. Germline values: CDR1 MNHEY, CDR2 SVGEGT. The CDR3 length is 16 residues. The DNA of the CDR3 is TGTGCCAGCAGTTACTATGCAGGGGGCCCTCCCGGGGAGCTGTTTTTT. This encodes CASSYYAGGPPGELFF.